The 29 T cell receptor beta chains reported below all come from one sample, sequenced in a study of sequential checkpoint blockade in melanoma. Measured with immunoSEQ multiplex PCR; TCRdb has only the in-frame clones, and not every one. The repertoire includes about 13,000 clones, more than 75% of them detected once, and approximately 26% sits in the top ten. The sample's treatment: randomized to nivolumab then ipilimumab (arm A) or the reverse (arm B). The sample consisted of CD8+ T cells sorted from blood (inferred from file names), taken from a patient given nivolumab and ipilimumab in sequence. The receptor source for this set is a human donor with melanoma.

The genes are TRBV4-3 and TRBJ2-7, with a weak D call TRBD2 (5 bases). The length of the CDR3 is 14 residues. CDR1 LGHNA and CDR2 YSLEER come from the germline V gene. The V end lost 3 bases, the J end lost 0 bases, and 9 bases lay between the germline ends. The CDR3 coding sequence is TGCGCCAGCAGCCAGGACTGGGACTCCTACGAGCAGTACTTC. Amino acids: CASSQDWDSYEQYF.

The J gene is TRBJ2-3, the V gene TRBV28, with 9 positions matching TRBD1. Germline assignment: CDR1 MDHEN and CDR2 SYDVKM. CDR3 length: 15 residues. V shed 10 bases, J shed 3 bases, and the junction held 11 bases outside the gene matches. CDR3 amino acids: CATIPGQGWTDTQYF. In DNA form, the CDR3 reads TGTGCCACCATTCCGGGACAGGGTTGGACAGATACGCAGTATTTT.

In nucleotides, the CDR3 is TGTGCCAGCAGCACCCGGACAGGGTCGGACACCGGGGAGCTGTTTTTT. Protein product: CASSTRTGSDTGELFF. The genes are TRBV4-2 and TRBJ2-2, with 8 bases identical to TRBD1. J gave up 3 bases and V 5 bases, and 8 bases lay outside the gene matches. This CDR3 spans 16 amino acids. Per germline, CDR1 LGHNA and CDR2 YNFKEQ.

In DNA, the CDR3 is TGTGCCAGCAGCCTTGAGGGACTAGCGGGAGAAGAGACCCAGTACTTC. This sequence encodes CASSLEGLAGEETQYF. This rearrangement joins TRBV5-6 to TRBJ2-5; 14 bases line up with TRBD2. This CDR3 is built from 16 residues. Germline trimming cut 4 bases from V and 3 bases from J; bases unmatched to any gene: 5. The germline CDR1 and CDR2 sequences are SGHDT and YYEEEE.

The chain recombines TRBV19 with TRBJ2-1; a possible D gene is TRBD1 (5 bases). Germline CDR1 LNHDA, CDR2 SQIVND (reference sequence). The CDR3 is 15 amino acids. V was cut by 2 bases and J by 0 bases, with 8 bases left in between. In nucleotides, the CDR3 is TGTGCCAGTAGTATACACAGGAGCTCCTACAATGAGCAGTTCTTC. Translation gives CASSIHRSSYNEQFF. Combining the CDR3 with reference TRBV19 and TRBJ2-1 gives the whole variable domain DGGITQSPKYLFRKEGQNVTLSCEQNLNHDAMYWYRQDPGQGLRLIYYSQIVNDFQKGDIAEGYSVSREKKESFPLTVTSAQKNPTAFYLCASSIHRSSYNEQFFGPGTRLTVL.

V is TRBV7-4 and J is TRBJ1-5, with 9 bases matching TRBD1. The length of the CDR3 is 16 residues. V dropped 5 bases and J dropped 1; count of bases not matched to a gene: 6. CDR1 is SGHVT and CDR2 is SQSDAQ in the germline V gene. The CDR3 sequence: CASSEVGTGSNQPQHF. Written as DNA, the CDR3 is TGTGCCAGCAGCGAAGTCGGGACAGGGAGCAATCAGCCCCAGCATTTT. Based on the CDR3 plus reference TRBV7-4 and TRBJ1-5, the full variable domain is GAGVSQSPRYKVAKRGRDVALRCDSISGHVTLYWYRQTLGQGSEVLTYSQSDAQRDKSGRPSGRFSAERPERSVSTLKIQRTEQGDSAVYLCASSEVGTGSNQPQHFGDGTRLSIL.

The DNA of the CDR3 is TGTGCCAGCAGCTGGCTAGCGGGAGGGCCCTACGAGCAGTACTTC. Its translation: CASSWLAGGPYEQYF. The chain links TRBV7-8 to TRBJ2-7, with TRBD2 matching 12 bases. This CDR3 is built from 15 residues. Germline V gene sequence: CDR1 SGHVS, CDR2 FQNEAQ. Trimming cost V 4 bases and J 2 bases; bases outside gene matches: 3.

The chain is built from TRBV2 and TRBJ1-3; TRBD1 is a possible D gene (5 bases). The CDR3 is 15 residues long. CDR1 is SNHLY and CDR2 is FYNNEI in the germline V gene. The ends were cut back, 8 bases at V and 0 bases at J, with 14 bases in the middle. The CDR3 protein is CASGGVGGSGNTIYF. The DNA for the CDR3 is TGTGCCAGCGGGGGGGTCGGGGGCTCTGGAAACACCATATATTTT.

The chain joins TRBV7-9 to TRBJ2-1; tentative D call: TRBD1 (5 bases). Between the trimmed V and J ends, which lost 5 bases and 4 bases, there was a span of 15 bases. CDR3 length: 15 amino acids. Germline assignment: CDR1 SEHNR and CDR2 FQNEAQ (reference sequence). For the CDR3, the DNA is TGTGCCAGCAGCGCCCGGGTTGGGGCTTACAATGAGCAGTTCTTC. It translates to CASSARVGAYNEQFF.

The chain's CDR3 is CASSSRDRELGELFF. In DNA form, the CDR3 reads TGTGCCAGCAGCTCCCGGGACAGGGAGCTCGGGGAGCTGTTTTTT. This sequence joins TRBV7-9 and TRBJ2-2, with 9 bases matching TRBD1. Germline lookup yields CDR1 SEHNR and CDR2 FQNEAQ (reference sequence). The CDR3 length is 15 residues. Germline trimming cut 4 bases from V and 7 bases from J; bases unmatched to any gene: 7.

This chain uses TRBV27 with TRBJ2-7, with TRBD2 as a possible D gene (6 bases). The CDR3 extends over 15 amino acids. V lost 5 bases and J 3 bases, leaving 17 bases between the germline ends. Germline V lookup: CDR1 MNHEY, CDR2 SMNVEV (reference sequence). The CDR3 region has the DNA TGTGCCAGCAGTCCAGCTGGAGGGGTAGGCTACGAGCAGTACTTC. Translating gives CASSPAGGVGYEQYF.

The CDR3 nucleotides read TGTGCCAGCACCCAGGGTAACAATGAGCAGTTCTTC. Translated, it gives CASTQGNNEQFF. V is TRBV6-5 and J is TRBJ2-1; D is possibly TRBD1 (5 bases). CDR3 size: 12 residues. The V gene lost 7 bases and the J gene lost 5 bases, with 9 bases spanning the gap. Germline CDR1 MNHEY, CDR2 SVGAGI.

The chain combines TRBV5-6 with TRBJ2-7; D is possibly TRBD2 (6 bases). This CDR3 contains 14 residues. CDR1 and CDR2 (germline): SGHDT, YYEEEE. V was cut by 0 bases and J by 0 bases, with 7 bases left in between. The CDR3 sequence is CASSLGGISYEQYF. CDR3 coding DNA: TGTGCCAGCAGCTTGGGCGGGATCTCCTACGAGCAGTACTTC.

The gene calls are TRBV7-9 and TRBJ1-5; 10 bases map to TRBD1. The CDR3 length is 18 residues. Germline V gene sequence: CDR1 SEHNR, CDR2 FQNEAQ (reference sequence). V trimming: 4 bases; J trimming: 0 bases; junction bases outside the gene matches: 9. The chain's CDR3 is CASSSRGTGVSSNQPQHF. CDR3 DNA: TGTGCCAGCAGCTCCCGTGGGACAGGGGTTTCTAGCAATCAGCCCCAGCATTTT.

The rearrangement links TRBV7-3 to TRBJ2-1; 9 nucleotides match TRBD2. Per the germline V gene, CDR1 is SGHTA and CDR2 is FQGTGA. The CDR3 spans 16 residues. Germline trimming cut 5 bases from V and 3 bases from J; bases unmatched to any gene: 8. In nucleotides, the CDR3 is TGTGCCAGCAGCCGTTTGGCGGGGGGGAACTACAATGAGCAGTTCTTC. This codes for CASSRLAGGNYNEQFF.

The chain couples TRBV10-3 to TRBJ2-2; 8 bases match TRBD2. The CDR3 extends over 15 amino acids. J was trimmed by 10 bases and V by 8 bases; bases with no gene match: 15. CDR1 is ENHRY, CDR2 SYGVKD, per germline. The CDR3 DNA sequence: TGTGCCATCCTTGCCGGGGGGGCGCGGAGCCCGGAGCTGTTTTTT. It specifies CAILAGGARSPELFF.

The table lists this clone with a count of one. This sequence joins TRBV6-1 and TRBJ2-2, with TRBD2 matching over 8 bases. V lost 4 bases, J lost 4 bases, and 8 bases stayed unmatched. The CDR3 is 16 amino acids. Per the germline V gene, CDR1 is MNHNS and CDR2 is SASEGT. The CDR3 is CASSVPGREGTGELFF. As DNA, the CDR3 is TGTGCCAGCAGTGTACCCGGGAGGGAAGGCACCGGGGAGCTGTTTTTT.

This clone appeared a few times. The V gene is TRBV7-2, the J gene TRBJ2-7, with D perhaps matching TRBD2 (5 bases). Germline V gives CDR1 SGHTA, CDR2 FQGNSA. V lost 1 base and J 3 bases, leaving 13 bases between the germline ends. This CDR3 has 15 residues. The CDR3 DNA is TGTGCCAGCAGCTTAGACGGGAATATCCACTACGAGCAGTACTTC. It translates to CASSLDGNIHYEQYF.

DNA for the CDR3: TGTGCCAGCAGCTTATGGGGCCTGGGAGCCAAAAACATTCAGTACTTC. Translated: CASSLWGLGAKNIQYF. The chain has TRBV5-6 and TRBJ2-4, with a weak D call TRBD1 (5 bases). The CDR3 extends over 16 amino acids. V was trimmed by 2 bases and J by 0 bases, leaving 12 bases between them. CDR1 is SGHDT, CDR2 YYEEEE, per germline.

The genes are TRBV19 and TRBJ2-7; TRBD2 might be the D (5 bases). This CDR3 has 15 residues. Germline V gene lookup returns CDR1 LNHDA and CDR2 SQIVND (reference sequence). Trimming removed 6 bases at V and 0 bases at J, with 15 bases between. CDR3 loop: CASSPKGSSSYEQYF. For the CDR3, the DNA is TGTGCCAGTAGCCCCAAAGGGAGCAGCTCCTACGAGCAGTACTTC.

This chain links TRBV7-8 with TRBJ2-7; possible D gene TRBD2, 5 bases. The CDR3 has 14 amino acids. Germline values: CDR1 SGHVS, CDR2 FQNEAQ. V was shortened by 5 bases and J by 3 bases, with 14 bases between the two germline ends. In nucleotides, the CDR3 is TGTGCCAGCAGCCCCATAGGACTTGTCTACGAGCAGTACTTC. Translated: CASSPIGLVYEQYF.

The chain recombines TRBV7-9 with TRBJ2-7; D is possibly TRBD1 (6 bases). Trimming took off 6 bases at V and 6 bases at J, with 15 bases between the two ends. The CDR3 consists of 13 residues. Germline loops: CDR1 SEHNR, CDR2 FQNEAQ (reference sequence). CDR3: CASSPGEFGEQYF. As DNA, the CDR3 is TGTGCCAGCAGTCCAGGGGAATTTGGCGAGCAGTACTTC.

This chain uses TRBV29-1 with TRBJ2-1; 8 positions agree with TRBD1. V gave up 4 bases and J gave up 15 bases; unmatched junction bases: 8. The CDR3 has 11 amino acids. The germline V gene has CDR1 SQVTM and CDR2 ANQGSEA. The CDR3 here is CSVVAGTGMFF. The CDR3 DNA is TGCAGCGTTGTTGCCGGGACAGGTATGTTCTTC.

J is TRBJ1-2 and V is TRBV9; 7 bases are a match to TRBD1. The CDR3 has 14 residues. From germline, CDR1 is SGDLS and CDR2 YYNGEE. V was pared by 0 bases and J by 8 bases, with 7 bases of the junction left unmatched. The CDR3 is CASSVDGRGEGYTF. The CDR3 DNA is TGTGCCAGCAGCGTAGATGGCAGGGGGGAAGGCTACACCTTC.

The chain couples TRBV7-9 to TRBJ1-2, with TRBD1 matching over 7 bases. Germline CDR1 SEHNR, CDR2 FQNEAQ (reference sequence). V dropped 4 bases and J dropped 8; count of bases not matched to a gene: 1. CDR3 length: 11 amino acids. The CDR3 is CASSYRGGYTF. The CDR3 bases are TGTGCCAGCAGCTACAGGGGAGGCTACACCTTC.

The rearrangement joins TRBV6-1 to TRBJ1-1; tentative D call: TRBD1 (6 bases). CDR1 is MNHNS and CDR2 is SASEGT in the germline V gene. The length of the CDR3 is 12 residues. The ends were cut back, 8 bases at V and 3 bases at J, with 10 bases in the middle. As DNA, the CDR3 is TGTGCCAGCGGGAGGGGGGACACTGAAGCTTTCTTT. Protein sequence: CASGRGDTEAFF.

This clone was seen just once. The chain carries TRBV2 and TRBJ2-5; 8 nucleotides line up with TRBD1. Near its end, the DNA agrees better with TRBJ2-7, so the J call may be wrong. The germline V gene encodes CDR1 SNHLY and CDR2 FYNNEI. The CDR3 runs 12 residues. CDR3 region: CARGTGPYEQYF. The CDR3 region has the DNA TGTGCCAGAGGGACAGGCCCCTACGAGCAGTACTTC.

CDR3 DNA: TGTGCCAGCAGCTTATCGGAGGGGGGACTAAATGAGCAGTTCTTC. Its translation is CASSLSEGGLNEQFF. V usage is TRBV7-9 and J usage is TRBJ2-1, with D possibly being TRBD2 (7 bases). The CDR3 is 15 residues long. Germline V gene sequence: CDR1 SEHNR, CDR2 FQNEAQ (reference sequence). The V end was cut by 2 bases, the J end by 7 bases, with 15 bases between.

This chain links TRBV30 with TRBJ2-7, with a tentative D call TRBD2 (7 bases). V lost 3 bases and J 2 bases, leaving 14 bases between the germline ends. CDR1 is GTSNPN, CDR2 SVGIG, per germline (reference sequence). CDR3 length equals 14 residues. CDR3 nucleotide sequence: TGTGCCTGGAGGTGGGGGGGCAGGGCCTACGAGCAGTACTTC. Protein sequence: CAWRWGGRAYEQYF.